This is a list of T cell receptor beta chains from one sample in a study of OX40 agonist ivuxolimab in advanced cancers. Some clones are missing from TCRdb's copy, which holds only in-frame ones; the method was immunoSEQ multiplex PCR. This table has roughly 41,000 clones, around 87% appearing once. Sequencing used CD4+ or CD8+ T cells sorted from blood, obtained in a trial of the OX40 agonist ivuxolimab. The receptor source for this set is an adult with an advanced solid tumor such as melanoma, head and neck, liver or kidney cancer. CDR3s include the opening cysteine and the closing phenylalanine or tryptophan. Fields, in order: D gene, J gene, clone size, CDR3 length, V gene, CDR3 DNA, CDR3 protein. D genes are given only for firm matches. A row's size may be missing; if present it is once, few, many or a size class.

>NA|TRBJ1-4|NA|12|TRBV13
TGTGCCAGCAGCTTCGGTAATGAAAAACTGTTTTTT
CASSFGNEKLFF
>NA|TRBJ2-3|NA|15|TRBV6-1
TGTGCCAGCAGTCCAGGTTCTGTGCGCACAGATACGCAGTATTTT
CASSPGSVRTDTQYF
>TRBD2|TRBJ2-1|once|16|TRBV2
TGTGCCAGCACACCGGGACTAGCGGGGGTGAGGGTCGGGCAGTTCTTC
CASTPGLAGVRVGQFF
>NA|TRBJ1-2|NA|15|TRBV18
TGTGCCAGCTCACCCGACAGCGGCGAAGGGCATGGCTACACCTTC
CASSPDSGEGHGYTF
>NA|TRBJ2-1|NA|14|TRBV6-4
TGTGCCAGCAGCAGGCGATCAGGAGACAATGAGCAGTTCTTC
CASSRRSGDNEQFF
>NA|TRBJ1-1|NA|13|TRBV2
TGTGCCAGCAGGAAAACAGGGAACACTGAAGCTTTCTTT
CASRKTGNTEAFF
>TRBD2|TRBJ2-3|NA|15|TRBV4-1
TGCGCCAGCAGTCTGACTAGCGGGTTTTCAGATACGCAGTATTTT
CASSLTSGFSDTQYF
>NA|TRBJ2-2|NA|12|TRBV19
TGTGCCAGTAGTTCAGGCACCGGGGAGCTGTTTTTT
CASSSGTGELFF
>NA|TRBJ2-7|NA|12|TRBV4-3
TGCGCCAGCAGCCGGGGGTCCGGCGAGCAGTACTTC
CASSRGSGEQYF
>TRBD2|TRBJ2-1|NA|16|TRBV9
TGTGCCAGCAGCGTGGGGGGGTCCGAATGGGTGAATGAGCAGTTCTTC
CASSVGGSEWVNEQFF
>TRBD1|TRBJ2-1|NA|17|TRBV7-8
TGTGCCAGCAGCTCCTACCTCGGACAGGTAGGTGGGAATGAGCAGTTCTTC
CASSSYLGQVGGNEQFF
>TRBD1|TRBJ2-2|NA|16|TRBV7-9
TGTGCCAGCAGCATCACAGGGGGCCGTGGCACCGGGGAGCTGTTTTTT
CASSITGGRGTGELFF
>NA|TRBJ2-3|NA|16|TRBV7-3
TGTGCCAGCAGTTTTTTTTTCCCGACAGGCACAGATACGCAGTATTTT
CASSFFFPTGTDTQYF
>NA|TRBJ2-3|NA|14|TRBV7-3
TGTGCCAGCAGCAAACAGGGTAGCACAGATACGCAGTATTTT
CASSKQGSTDTQYF
>NA|TRBJ1-2|NA|15|TRBV7-2
TGTGCCAGCAGCCCAATAGCCCGACAGAACTATGGCTACACCTTC
CASSPIARQNYGYTF
>NA|TRBJ2-1|NA|14|TRBV6-4
TGTGCCAGCAGTGATGGAGGGTTCTACAATGAGCAGTTCTTC
CASSDGGFYNEQFF
>NA|TRBJ2-7|NA|12|TRBV6-4
TGTGCCAGCACCTTAGGGAGGTACGAGCAGTACTTC
CASTLGRYEQYF
>NA|TRBJ1-2|NA|13|TRBV7-2
TGTGCCAGCAGCGCACAGGGCCCCTATGGCTACACCTTC
CASSAQGPYGYTF
>TRBD1|TRBJ1-4|NA|15|TRBV19
TGTGCCAGTAGTTCCCAGGGGGCGATTCATGAAAAACTGTTTTTT
CASSSQGAIHEKLFF
>TRBD2|TRBJ2-2|NA|16|TRBV14
TGTGCCAGCAGCCAAGTACTAGCGGGGGGAACCGGGGAGCTGTTTTTT
CASSQVLAGGTGELFF
>NA|TRBJ2-3|NA|12|TRBV2
TGTGCCAGCAGGGAAGACACAGATACGCAGTATTTT
CASREDTDTQYF
>TRBD1|TRBJ1-3|NA|15|TRBV6-1
TGTGCCAGCAGTAGACAGGGGGCGCCTGGAAACACCATATATTTT
CASSRQGAPGNTIYF
>TRBD2|TRBJ2-7|NA|16|TRBV9
TGTGCCAGCACCTCTCATCTAGCGGGGGGCTCCTACGAGCAGTACTTC
CASTSHLAGGSYEQYF
>TRBD2|TRBJ2-3|NA|15|TRBV6-1
TGTGCCAGCATTGAACCCCCTAGCGGGGAGGATACGCAGTATTTT
CASIEPPSGEDTQYF
>NA|TRBJ2-5|NA|16|TRBV18
TGTGCCAGCTCACCAAAGGACCAGGGAGCTAAAGAGACCCAGTACTTC
CASSPKDQGAKETQYF
>NA|TRBJ2-2|few|12|TRBV27
TGTGCCAGCAGTTTTTTTGCCGGGCAGCTGTTTTTT
CASSFFAGQLFF
>TRBD1|TRBJ1-5|NA|16|TRBV27
TGTGCCAGCAGACCCCGGACAGGGTATGAGGGTCAGCCCCAGCATTTT
CASRPRTGYEGQPQHF
>NA|TRBJ2-6|NA|20|TRBV21-1
TGTGCCAGCAGCAACCCCTCCTGGGCAGGAGACGATGCTGGGGCCAACGTCCTGACTTTC
CASSNPSWAGDDAGANVLTF
>NA|TRBJ1-2|NA|16|TRBV4-1
TGCGCCAGCAGCCGATACACCGGGACTGAGAACTATGGCTACACCTTC
CASSRYTGTENYGYTF